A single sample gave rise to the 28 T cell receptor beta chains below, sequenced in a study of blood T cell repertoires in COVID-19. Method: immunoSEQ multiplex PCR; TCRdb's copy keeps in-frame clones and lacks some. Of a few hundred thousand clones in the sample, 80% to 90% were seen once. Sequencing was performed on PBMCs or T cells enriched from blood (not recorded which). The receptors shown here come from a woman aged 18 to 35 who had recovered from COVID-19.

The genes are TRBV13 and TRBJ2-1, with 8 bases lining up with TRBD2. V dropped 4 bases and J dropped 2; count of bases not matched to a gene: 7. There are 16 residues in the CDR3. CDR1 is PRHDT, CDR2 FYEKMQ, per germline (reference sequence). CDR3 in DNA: TGTGCCAGCAGCTCACCTCAAGCGGGGGCCTACAATGAGCAGTTCTTC. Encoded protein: CASSSPQAGAYNEQFF.

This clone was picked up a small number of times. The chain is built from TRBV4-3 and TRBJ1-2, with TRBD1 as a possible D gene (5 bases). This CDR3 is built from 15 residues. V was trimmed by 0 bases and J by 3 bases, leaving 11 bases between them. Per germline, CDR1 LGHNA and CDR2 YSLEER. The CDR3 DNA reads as TGCGCCAGCAGCCAAGAGTTCACCAGGGACTATGGCTACACCTTC. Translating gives CASSQEFTRDYGYTF.

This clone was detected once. The CDR3 spells CSVDGTGVDGYTF. In nucleotides, the CDR3 is TGCAGCGTCGACGGGACAGGGGTTGATGGCTACACCTTC. V is TRBV29-1 and J is TRBJ1-2; 10 nucleotides align to TRBD1. V lost 6 bases, J lost 6 bases, and 7 bases stayed unmatched. There are 13 residues in the CDR3. The germline gives CDR1 SQVTM, CDR2 ANQGSEA. The entire variable domain, with the rest obtained from reference TRBV29-1 and TRBJ1-2, is as follows: SAVISQKPSRDICQRGTSLTIQCQVDSQVTMMFWYRQQPGQSLTLIATANQGSEATYESGFVIDKFPISRPNLTFSTLTVSNMSPEDSSIYLCSVDGTGVDGYTFGSGTRLTVV.

CDR3 protein: CASSGGTGELFF. Here the CDR3 DNA reads TGTGCCAGCAGTGGTGGGACAGGTGAACTGTTTTTT. This chain joins TRBV5-4 and TRBJ1-4; 8 nucleotides agree with TRBD1. The germline CDR1 and CDR2 sequences are SGHNT and YYREEE (reference sequence). Trimming took 5 bases from V and 12 from J; bases not matched to a gene: 6. The CDR3 loop spans 12 amino acids.

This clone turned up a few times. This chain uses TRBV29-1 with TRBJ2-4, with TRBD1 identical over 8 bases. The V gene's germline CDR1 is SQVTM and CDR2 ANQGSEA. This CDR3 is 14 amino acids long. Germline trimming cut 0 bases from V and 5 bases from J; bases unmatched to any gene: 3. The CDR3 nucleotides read TGCAGCGTTGAAGAATTACAGGGGGAAAACATTCAGTACTTC. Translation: CSVEELQGENIQYF.

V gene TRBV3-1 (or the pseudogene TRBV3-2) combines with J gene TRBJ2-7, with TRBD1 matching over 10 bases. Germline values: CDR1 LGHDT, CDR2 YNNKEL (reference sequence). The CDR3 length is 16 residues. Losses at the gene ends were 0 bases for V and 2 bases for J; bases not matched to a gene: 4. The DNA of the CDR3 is TGTGCCAGCAGCCAAGATCGGGACAGGGGAACCTACGAGCAGTACTTC. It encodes CASSQDRDRGTYEQYF.

The DNA of the CDR3 is TGTGCCTGGAACAGGGGGTATAATGAAAAACTGTTTTTT. This sequence encodes CAWNRGYNEKLFF. The chain combines TRBV30 with TRBJ1-4, with 8 nucleotides matching TRBD1. This CDR3 has 13 residues. CDR1 GTSNPN and CDR2 SVGIG come from the germline V gene (reference sequence). V was pared by 4 bases and J by 4 bases, with 2 bases of the junction left unmatched. Combining the CDR3 with reference TRBV30 and TRBJ1-4 gives the whole variable domain SQTIHQWPATLVQPVGSPLSLECTVEGTSNPNLYWYRQAAGRGLQLLFYSVGIGQISSEVPQNLSASRPQDRQFILSSKKLLLSDSGFYLCAWNRGYNEKLFFGSGTQLSVL.

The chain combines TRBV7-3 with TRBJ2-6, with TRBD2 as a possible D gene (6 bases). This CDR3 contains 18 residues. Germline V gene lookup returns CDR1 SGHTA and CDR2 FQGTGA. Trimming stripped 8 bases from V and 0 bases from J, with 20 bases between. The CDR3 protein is CASGDRQAGNSGANVLTF. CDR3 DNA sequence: TGTGCCAGCGGAGATAGGCAGGCGGGAAACTCTGGGGCCAACGTCCTGACTTTC.

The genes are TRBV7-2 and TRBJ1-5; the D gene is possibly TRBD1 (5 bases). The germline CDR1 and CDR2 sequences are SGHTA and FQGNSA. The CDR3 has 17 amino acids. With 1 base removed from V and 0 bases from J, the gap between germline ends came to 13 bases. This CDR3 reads CASSLDPGGDSNQPQHF. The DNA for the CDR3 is TGTGCCAGCAGCTTAGACCCCGGAGGGGATAGCAATCAGCCCCAGCATTTT.

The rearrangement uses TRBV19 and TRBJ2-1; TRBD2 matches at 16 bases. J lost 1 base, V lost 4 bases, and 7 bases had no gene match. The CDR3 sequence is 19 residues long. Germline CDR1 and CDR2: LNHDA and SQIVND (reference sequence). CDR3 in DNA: TGTGCCAGTAGTAGATCGGGACTAGCGGGAGGGCGGTCCTACAATGAGCAGTTCTTC. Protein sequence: CASSRSGLAGGRSYNEQFF.

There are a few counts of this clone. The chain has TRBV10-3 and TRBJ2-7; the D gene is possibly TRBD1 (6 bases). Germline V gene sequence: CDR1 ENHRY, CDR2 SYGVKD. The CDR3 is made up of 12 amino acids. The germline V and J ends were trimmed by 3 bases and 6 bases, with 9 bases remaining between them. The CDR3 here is CAISERGFEQYF. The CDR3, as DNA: TGTGCCATCAGTGAAAGGGGGTTCGAGCAGTACTTC.

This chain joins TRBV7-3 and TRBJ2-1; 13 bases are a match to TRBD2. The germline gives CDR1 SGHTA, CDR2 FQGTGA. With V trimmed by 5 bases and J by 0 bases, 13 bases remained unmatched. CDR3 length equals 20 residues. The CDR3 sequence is CASSPSGLAGDRFSYNEQFF. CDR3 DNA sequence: TGTGCCAGCAGCCCGAGCGGACTAGCGGGAGACAGGTTCTCCTACAATGAGCAGTTCTTC.

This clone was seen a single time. The CDR3 spells CASRNWAATNEKLFF. CDR3 DNA sequence: TGTGCCAGCAGAAATTGGGCCGCAACTAATGAAAAACTGTTTTTT. The chain carries TRBV6-5 and TRBJ1-4, with no clear D. CDR1 and CDR2 from the germline V gene are MNHEY and SVGAGI. V gave up 6 bases and J gave up 0 bases, with 11 bases separating them. This CDR3 spans 15 amino acids.

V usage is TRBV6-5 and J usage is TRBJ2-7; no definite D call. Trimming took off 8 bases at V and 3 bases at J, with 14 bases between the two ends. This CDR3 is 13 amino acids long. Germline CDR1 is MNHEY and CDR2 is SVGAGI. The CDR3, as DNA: TGTGCCAGCCGCCAACGAGAAATCTACGAGCAGTACTTC. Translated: CASRQREIYEQYF.

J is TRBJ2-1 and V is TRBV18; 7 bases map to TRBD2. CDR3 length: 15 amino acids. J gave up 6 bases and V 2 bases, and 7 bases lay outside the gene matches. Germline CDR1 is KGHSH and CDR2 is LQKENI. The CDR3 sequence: CASSPVASGGNEQFF. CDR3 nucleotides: TGTGCCAGCTCACCAGTTGCTAGCGGAGGCAATGAGCAGTTCTTC.

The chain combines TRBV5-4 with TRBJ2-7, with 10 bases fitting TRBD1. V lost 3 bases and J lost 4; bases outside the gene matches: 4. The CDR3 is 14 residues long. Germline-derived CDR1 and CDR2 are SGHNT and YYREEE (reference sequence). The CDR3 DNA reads TGTGCCAGCAGCTGGGGGGACAGGGGATACGAGCAGTACTTC. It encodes CASSWGDRGYEQYF.

The CDR3 nucleotides are TGTGCCAGCAGCAAATCCCCTGGGCAGGGTAATTCACCCCTCCACTTT. Translated: CASSKSPGQGNSPLHF. The genes are TRBV21-1 and TRBJ1-6; the table's D gene call, TRBD1, was not cross checked with the DNA. TRBV21-1 is shown as a pseudogene. The CDR3 covers 16 residues.

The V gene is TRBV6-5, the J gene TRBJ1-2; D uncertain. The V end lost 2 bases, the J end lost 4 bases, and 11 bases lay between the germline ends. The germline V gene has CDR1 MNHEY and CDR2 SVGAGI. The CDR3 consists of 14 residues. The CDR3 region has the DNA TGTGCCAGCAGTTACCCGCGATCACCCTATGGCTACACCTTC. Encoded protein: CASSYPRSPYGYTF.

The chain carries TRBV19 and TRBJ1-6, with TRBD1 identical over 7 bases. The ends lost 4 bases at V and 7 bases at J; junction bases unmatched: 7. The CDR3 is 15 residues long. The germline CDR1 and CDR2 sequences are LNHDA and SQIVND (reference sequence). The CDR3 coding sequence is TGTGCCAGTAGTAATGACAGGGAGTGGAATTCACCCCTCCACTTT. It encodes CASSNDREWNSPLHF.

The CDR3 loop reads CASSAQLDRDAEKLFF. The CDR3 DNA reads as TGTGCCAGCAGCGCACAACTGGACAGGGACGCTGAAAAACTGTTTTTT. The rearrangement joins TRBV9 to TRBJ1-4; 8 bases match TRBD1. Trimming at V came to 3 bases and at J to 7 bases, leaving 11 bases not matched to a gene. This CDR3 spans 16 amino acids. The germline V gene encodes CDR1 SGDLS and CDR2 YYNGEE.

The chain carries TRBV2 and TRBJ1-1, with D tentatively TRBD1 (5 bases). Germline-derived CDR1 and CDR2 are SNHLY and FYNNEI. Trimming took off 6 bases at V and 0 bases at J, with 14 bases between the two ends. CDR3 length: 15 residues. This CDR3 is CASRAGGAMNTEAFF. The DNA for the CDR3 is TGTGCCAGCAGGGCGGGGGGAGCGATGAACACTGAAGCTTTCTTT.

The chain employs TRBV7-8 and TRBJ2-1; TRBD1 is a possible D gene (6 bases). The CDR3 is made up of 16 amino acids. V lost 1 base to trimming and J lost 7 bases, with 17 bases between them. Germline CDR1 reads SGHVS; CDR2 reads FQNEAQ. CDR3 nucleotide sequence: TGTGCCAGCAGCTTAGGGCAGGGGCTCAAGTTGAATGAGCAGTTCTTC. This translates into CASSLGQGLKLNEQFF. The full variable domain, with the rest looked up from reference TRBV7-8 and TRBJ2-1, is GAGVSQSPRYKVAKRGQDVALRCDPISGHVSLFWYQQALGQGPEFLTYFQNEAQLDKSGLPSDRFFAERPEGSVSTLKIQRTQQEDSAVYLCASSLGQGLKLNEQFFGPGTRLTVL.

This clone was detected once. The DNA for the CDR3 is TGTGCCAGCAGCCGCCTAGGAGCTTTCTTT. This translates into CASSRLGAFF. The rearrangement uses TRBV7-9 and TRBJ1-1, with D hard to call. Germline CDR1 and CDR2: SEHNR and FQNEAQ (reference sequence). CDR3 length: 10 residues. V was shortened by 5 bases and J by 10 bases, with 8 bases between the two germline ends.

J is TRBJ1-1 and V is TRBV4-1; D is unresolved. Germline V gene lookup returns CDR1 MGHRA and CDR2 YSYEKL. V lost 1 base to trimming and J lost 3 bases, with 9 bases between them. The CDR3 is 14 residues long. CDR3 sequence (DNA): TGCGCCAGCAGCCAAGCGGTCGGTTACACTGAAGCTTTCTTT. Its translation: CASSQAVGYTEAFF.

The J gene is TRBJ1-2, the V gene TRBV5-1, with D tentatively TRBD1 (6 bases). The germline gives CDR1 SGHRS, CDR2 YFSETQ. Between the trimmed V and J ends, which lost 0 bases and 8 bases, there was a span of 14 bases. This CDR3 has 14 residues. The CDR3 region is CASSLEGTTVGYTF. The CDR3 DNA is TGCGCCAGCAGCTTGGAGGGGACAACCGTGGGCTACACCTTC.

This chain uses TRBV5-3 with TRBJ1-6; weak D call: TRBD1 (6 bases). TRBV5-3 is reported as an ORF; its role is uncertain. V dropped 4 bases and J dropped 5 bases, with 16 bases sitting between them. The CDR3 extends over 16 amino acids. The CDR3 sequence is CARSREGGIDNSPLHF. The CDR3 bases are TGTGCCAGAAGCCGGGAGGGGGGTATCGATAATTCACCCCTCCACTTT.

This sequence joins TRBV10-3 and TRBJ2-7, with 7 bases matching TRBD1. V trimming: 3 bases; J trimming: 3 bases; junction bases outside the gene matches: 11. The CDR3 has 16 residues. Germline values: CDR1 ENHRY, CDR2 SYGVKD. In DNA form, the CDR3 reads TGTGCCATCAGTGAACTACAGGGGAGTTTGCGCTACGAGCAGTACTTC. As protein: CAISELQGSLRYEQYF.

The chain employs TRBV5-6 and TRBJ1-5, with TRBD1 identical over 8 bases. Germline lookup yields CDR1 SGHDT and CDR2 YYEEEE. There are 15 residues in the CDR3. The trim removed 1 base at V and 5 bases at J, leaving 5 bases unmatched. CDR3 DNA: TGTGCCAGCAGCTTGCAGGGGGCCCATGATCAGCCCCAGCATTTT. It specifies CASSLQGAHDQPQHF.